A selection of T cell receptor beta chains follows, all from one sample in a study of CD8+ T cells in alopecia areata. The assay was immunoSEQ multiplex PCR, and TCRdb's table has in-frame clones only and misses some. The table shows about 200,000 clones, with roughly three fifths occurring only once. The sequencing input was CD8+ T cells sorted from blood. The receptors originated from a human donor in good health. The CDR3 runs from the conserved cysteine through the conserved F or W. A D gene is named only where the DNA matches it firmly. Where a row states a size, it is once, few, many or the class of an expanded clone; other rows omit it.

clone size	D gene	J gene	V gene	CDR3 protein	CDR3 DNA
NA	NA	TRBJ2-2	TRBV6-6	CASSYVRVPNTGELFF	TGTGCCAGCAGTTACGTCAGGGTACCGAACACCGGGGAGCTGTTTTTT
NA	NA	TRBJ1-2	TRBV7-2	CASSVGKSDGYTF	TGTGCCAGCAGCGTAGGGAAGTCAGATGGCTACACCTTC
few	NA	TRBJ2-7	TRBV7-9	CASTPLAYEQYF	TGTGCCAGCACCCCCCTGGCCTACGAGCAGTACTTC
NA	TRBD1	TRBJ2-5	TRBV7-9	CASSSRQGAEEETQYF	TGTGCCAGCAGCTCTCGACAGGGGGCTGAGGAAGAGACCCAGTACTTC
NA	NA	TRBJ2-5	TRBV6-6	CASSPRTADQETQYF	TGTGCCAGCAGTCCACGGACAGCCGACCAAGAGACCCAGTACTTC
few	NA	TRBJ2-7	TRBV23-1	CASSQGKGLGPYEQYF	TGCGCCAGCAGTCAAGGGAAGGGGTTAGGACCCTACGAGCAGTACTTC
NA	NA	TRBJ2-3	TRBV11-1	CASNGVTDTQYF	TGTGCCAGCAACGGGGTCACAGATACGCAGTATTTT
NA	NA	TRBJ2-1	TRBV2	CASSEEDEQFF	TGTGCCAGCAGTGAGGAAGATGAGCAGTTCTTC
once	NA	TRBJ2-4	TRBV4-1	CASSHMGPRDIQYF	TGCGCCAGCAGCCATATGGGACCTCGGGACATTCAGTACTTC
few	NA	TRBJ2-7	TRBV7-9	CASSLGQTNSYEQYF	TGTGCCAGCAGCTTAGGACAGACCAACTCCTACGAGCAGTACTTC
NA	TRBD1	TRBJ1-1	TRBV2	CATGDRGNTEAFF	TGTGCCACCGGGGACAGGGGGAACACTGAAGCTTTCTTT
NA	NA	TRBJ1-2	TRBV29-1	CSVVQDPTF	TGCAGCGTCGTCCAGGACCCCACCTTC
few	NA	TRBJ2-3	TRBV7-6	CASSLEMLDGTDTQYF	TGTGCCAGCAGCTTAGAGATGTTAGACGGCACAGATACGCAGTATTTT
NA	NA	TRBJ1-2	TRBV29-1	CSVEYEGNYGYTF	TGCAGCGTTGAGTATGAGGGAAACTATGGCTACACCTTC
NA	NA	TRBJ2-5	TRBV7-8	CASNPVGGVKTQYF	TGTGCCAGCAACCCAGTTGGAGGGGTAAAGACCCAGTACTTC
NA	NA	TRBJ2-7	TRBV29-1	CSVEGEKGGYEQYF	TGCAGCGTTGAAGGGGAGAAGGGGGGGTACGAGCAGTACTTC
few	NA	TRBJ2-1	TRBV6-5	CASSLRLDYNEQFF	TGTGCCAGCAGTCTCCGATTGGACTACAATGAGCAGTTCTTC
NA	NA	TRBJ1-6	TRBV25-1	CATSGGGLSSPLHF	TGTGCCACCTCCGGGGGGGGGCTGAGTTCACCCCTCCACTTT
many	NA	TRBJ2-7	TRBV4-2	CASSQDKGEPYEQYF	TGTGCCAGCAGCCAAGATAAAGGCGAGCCCTACGAGCAGTACTTC
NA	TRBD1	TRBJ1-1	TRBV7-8	CASSLRDREAANTEAFF	TGTGCCAGCAGCCTACGGGACAGGGAGGCGGCGAACACTGAAGCTTTCTTT
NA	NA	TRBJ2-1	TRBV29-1	CSAVEGNEQFF	TGCAGCGCCGTCGAGGGCAATGAGCAGTTCTTC
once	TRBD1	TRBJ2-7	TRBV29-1	CSVAPGQGYEQYF	TGCAGCGTGGCGCCGGGACAGGGTTACGAGCAGTACTTC
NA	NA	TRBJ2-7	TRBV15	CATRGSGEAREQYF	TGTGCCACCAGGGGGTCCGGGGAAGCGCGGGAGCAGTACTTC
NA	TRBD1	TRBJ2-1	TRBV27	CASSLSGTGGHNEQFF	TGTGCCAGCAGTTTGTCCGGGACAGGGGGTCACAATGAGCAGTTCTTC
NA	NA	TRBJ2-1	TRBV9	CASTLGAGAYNEQFF	TGTGCCAGCACCCTAGGGGCAGGGGCGTACAATGAGCAGTTCTTC
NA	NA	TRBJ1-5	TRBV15	CATSRDGRPDQPQHF	TGTGCCACCAGCAGAGATGGCAGGCCGGATCAGCCCCAGCATTTT
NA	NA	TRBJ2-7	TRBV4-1	CASSQIDRSYEQYF	TGCGCCAGCAGCCAGATAGACAGGAGCTACGAGCAGTACTTC
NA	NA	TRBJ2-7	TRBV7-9	CASSSAVYEQYF	TGTGCCAGCAGCTCCGCCGTCTACGAGCAGTACTTC
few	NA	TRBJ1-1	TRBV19	CASTNRPDQNTEAFF	TGTGCCAGTACCAATCGACCAGATCAGAACACTGAAGCTTTCTTT